A selection of T cell receptor beta chains follows, all from one sample in a study of blood T cell repertoires in COVID-19. Assay: immunoSEQ multiplex PCR; the TCRdb copy retains only in-frame clones and omits some. The table records about 300,000 clones, approximately 90% of them present only once. The sample consisted of PBMCs or T cells enriched from blood (not recorded which). These receptor sequences come from a woman aged 25 to 45 who had recovered from COVID-19. The CDR3 runs from the conserved cysteine through the conserved F or W. D genes are given only for firm matches.

d_call,j_call,v_call,cdr3_aa
TRBD1,TRBJ2-5,TRBV6-5,CASRKQGPQTQYF
.,TRBJ1-2,TRBV7-9,CASSLSTDYGYTF
.,TRBJ2-2,TRBV7-2,CASSPSRGLNTGELFF
.,TRBJ1-5,TRBV15,CATSRDLTNPSSQPQHF
.,TRBJ1-5,TRBV28,CASFPRGGQPQHF
.,TRBJ1-3,TRBV25-1,CASSHLSSGNTIYF
TRBD2,TRBJ2-7,TRBV5-6,CASSLGPSGDSYEQYF
TRBD1,TRBJ1-1,TRBV27,CASSRDRGVNTEAFF
TRBD1,TRBJ2-7,TRBV11-2,CASSSRTGGAVYEQYF
.,TRBJ1-5,TRBV18,CASSHRDSNQPQHF
TRBD1,TRBJ1-2,TRBV3-1/TRBV3-2,CASSRRQGTYGYTF
.,TRBJ1-1,TRBV2,CASSVKERTEAFF
TRBD1,TRBJ1-1,TRBV7-9,CASSTRQGDTEAFF
TRBD1,TRBJ1-1,TRBV25-1,CASRETGGAGDTEAFF
TRBD1,TRBJ2-1,TRBV6-5,CASTQDRVNEQFF
TRBD1,TRBJ1-4,TRBV29-1,CSVRDRQREKLFF
.,TRBJ1-4,TRBV6-5,CASSFGRLVEKLFF
.,TRBJ1-1,TRBV5-1,CASRMGEVTEAFF
.,TRBJ2-3,TRBV15,CATSRGQGTDTQYF
.,TRBJ2-5,TRBV7-9,CASSPMARVQETQYF
.,TRBJ1-4,TRBV19,CASQPGANSAYEKLFF
.,TRBJ1-2,TRBV12-2,CASRFGVVGQGAYFGGYTF
.,TRBJ2-3,TRBV5-1,CASKSVGRTDTQYF
.,TRBJ2-7,TRBV7-3,CASSQADSYEQYF
.,TRBJ2-2,TRBV6-5,CASSTGQNTGELFF
TRBD1,TRBJ1-2,TRBV30,CAWSADRGLGYTF
TRBD1,TRBJ2-2,TRBV13,CASSFPGQGGTGELFF
TRBD1,TRBJ1-2,TRBV7-2,CASRTPGQNYGYTF
TRBD1,TRBJ1-1,TRBV3-1/TRBV3-2,CASSHPTTGGGLAFF
.,TRBJ1-1,TRBV9,CASSPTSFRDTEAFF
.,TRBJ1-1,TRBV6-5,CASKTQGADEAFF
.,TRBJ1-1,TRBV7-2,CASNLNPTVNTEAFF
TRBD1,TRBJ2-5,TRBV19,CASKGQPGETQYF
.,TRBJ2-2,TRBV20-1,CSARGAGELFF
TRBD2,TRBJ2-2,TRBV19,CASSKTVGGGPVTGELFF
TRBD2,TRBJ2-5,TRBV7-2,CASSFRGGAPETQYF
TRBD1,TRBJ1-1,TRBV5-1,CASRDRATEAFF
TRBD2,TRBJ2-3,TRBV18,CASSPRLTSGGLTDTQYF
TRBD1,TRBJ2-5,TRBV2,CASSTGGRETQYF
.,TRBJ1-1,TRBV30,CAWSPWNTEAFF
.,TRBJ2-7,TRBV5-1,CASSFAAPLSYEQYF